The sequence of this T cell receptor beta chain was determined in a study of graft-versus-host responses after intestinal transplantation. Study summary: Transplants were multivisceral, liver-intestinal, or isolated intestinal. Induction with anti-thymocyte globulin, then tacrolimus and steroids for roughly 3 years, was given to all recipients.

Method: immunoSEQ multiplex PCR; TCRdb's copy keeps in-frame clones and lacks some. The sample shows about 50,000 clones, 85% to 95% of them seen only once. This clone was detected a few times. Its antigen is currently unknown. Findings of the study overall: GvH clones occurred in recipient marrow; some first appeared in ileum or blood.

Trimming took off 0 bases at V and 7 bases at J, with 9 bases between the two ends. The CDR3 contains 14 residues. Per germline, CDR1 KGHSH and CDR2 LQKENI. Sequencing used unstimulated CD4+ T cells sorted from spleen or lymph node cells, obtained before transplant. The rearrangement links TRBV18 to TRBJ1-4, with D possibly being TRBD1 (6 bases). This TCR was recovered from a human donor who was the organ donor for an intestinal transplant. The CDR3 coding sequence is TGTGCCAGCTCACCACCAGGGGGTTTTGAAAAACTGTTTTTT. Its protein product is CASSPPGGFEKLFF.